Included here is one TCR beta chain sequence, with context. Only in-frame clones appear in the TCRdb table, and some are missing; sequencing was by immunoSEQ multiplex PCR. The sample lists about 350,000 clones; about 90% were seen once. This sample was taken from a study of blood T cell repertoires in COVID-19. The sequencing sample was made of PBMCs or T cells enriched from blood (not recorded which). The receptor comes from a woman aged 25-40 years who had recovered from COVID-19.

CDR3 nucleotides: TGCGCCAGCAGCTTGGTAGACAGGGTAGGAGAGACCCAGTACTTC. The encoded protein is CASSLVDRVGETQYF. The chain has TRBV5-1 and TRBJ2-5, with TRBD1 identical over 7 bases. The germline CDR1 and CDR2 sequences are SGHRS and YFSETQ. This CDR3 spans 15 amino acids. V lost 0 bases to trimming and J lost 4 bases; unmatched junction nucleotides: 6.